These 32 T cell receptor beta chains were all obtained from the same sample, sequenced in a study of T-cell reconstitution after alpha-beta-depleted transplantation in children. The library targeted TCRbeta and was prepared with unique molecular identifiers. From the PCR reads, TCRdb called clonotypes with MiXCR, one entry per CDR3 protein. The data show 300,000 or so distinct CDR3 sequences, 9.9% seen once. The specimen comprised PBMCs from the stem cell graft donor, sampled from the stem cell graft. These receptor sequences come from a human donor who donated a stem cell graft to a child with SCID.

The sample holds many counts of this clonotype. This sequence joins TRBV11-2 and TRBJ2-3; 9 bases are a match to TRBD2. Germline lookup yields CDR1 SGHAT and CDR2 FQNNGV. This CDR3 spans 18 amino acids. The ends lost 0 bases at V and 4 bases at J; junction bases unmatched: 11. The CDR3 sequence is CASSLETHSGGRADTQYF. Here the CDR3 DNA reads TGTGCCAGCAGCTTAGAAACCCATAGCGGGGGAAGGGCAGATACGCAGTATTTT.

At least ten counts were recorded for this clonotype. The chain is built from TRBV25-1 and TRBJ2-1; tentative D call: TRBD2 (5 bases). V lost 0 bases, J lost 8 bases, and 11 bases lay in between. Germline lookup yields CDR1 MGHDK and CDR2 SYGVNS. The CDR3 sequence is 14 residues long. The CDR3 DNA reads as TGTGCCAGCAGTGAATATATCTCCGGGGATGAGCAGTTCTTC. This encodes CASSEYISGDEQFF.

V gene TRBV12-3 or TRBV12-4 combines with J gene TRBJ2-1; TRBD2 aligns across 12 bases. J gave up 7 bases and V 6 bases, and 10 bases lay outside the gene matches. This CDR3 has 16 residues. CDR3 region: CASRPLAGGPRNEQFF. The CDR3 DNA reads TGTGCCAGCAGACCTCTAGCGGGGGGGCCGAGAAATGAGCAGTTCTTC.

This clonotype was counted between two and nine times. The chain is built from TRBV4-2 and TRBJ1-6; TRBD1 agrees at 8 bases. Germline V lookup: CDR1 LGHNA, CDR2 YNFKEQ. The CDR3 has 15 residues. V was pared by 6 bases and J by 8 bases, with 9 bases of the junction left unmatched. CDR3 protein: CASRMDRDSYSPLHF. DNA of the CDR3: TGTGCCAGCAGAATGGACAGGGACTCCTATTCACCCCTCCACTTT.

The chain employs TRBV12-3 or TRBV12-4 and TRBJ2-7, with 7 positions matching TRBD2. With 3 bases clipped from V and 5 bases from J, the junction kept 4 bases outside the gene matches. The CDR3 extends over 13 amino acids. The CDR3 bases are TGTGCCAGCAGTTTTCAGCGGGGACACGAGCAGTACTTC. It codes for CASSFQRGHEQYF.

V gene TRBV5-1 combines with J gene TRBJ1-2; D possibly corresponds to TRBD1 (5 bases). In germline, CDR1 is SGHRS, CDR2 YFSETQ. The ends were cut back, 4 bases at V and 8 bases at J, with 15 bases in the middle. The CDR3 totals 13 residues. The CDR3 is CASSEGSLRGYTF. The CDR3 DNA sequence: TGCGCCAGCAGCGAGGGGTCGCTGAGGGGCTACACCTTC.

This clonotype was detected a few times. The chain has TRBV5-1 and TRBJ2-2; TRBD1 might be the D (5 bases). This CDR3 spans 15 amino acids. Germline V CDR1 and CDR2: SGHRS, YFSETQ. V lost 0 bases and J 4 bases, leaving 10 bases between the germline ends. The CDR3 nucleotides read TGCGCCAGCAGCTTGGCCAGGGTCGGCACCGGGGAGCTGTTTTTT. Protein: CASSLARVGTGELFF.

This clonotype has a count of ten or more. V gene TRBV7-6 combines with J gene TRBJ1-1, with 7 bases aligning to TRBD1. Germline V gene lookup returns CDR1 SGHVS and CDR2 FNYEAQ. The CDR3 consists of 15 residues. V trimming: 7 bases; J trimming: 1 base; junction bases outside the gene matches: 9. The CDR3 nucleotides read TGTGCCAGCAAAGACAGGGCGGTAGGGAACACTGAAGCTTTCTTT. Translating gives CASKDRAVGNTEAFF.

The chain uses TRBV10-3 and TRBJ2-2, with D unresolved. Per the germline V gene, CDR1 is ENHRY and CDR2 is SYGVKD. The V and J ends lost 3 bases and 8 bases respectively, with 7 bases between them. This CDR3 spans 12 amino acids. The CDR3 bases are TGTGCCATCAGTGAACCGGCAGGGGAGCTGTTTTTT. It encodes CAISEPAGELFF.

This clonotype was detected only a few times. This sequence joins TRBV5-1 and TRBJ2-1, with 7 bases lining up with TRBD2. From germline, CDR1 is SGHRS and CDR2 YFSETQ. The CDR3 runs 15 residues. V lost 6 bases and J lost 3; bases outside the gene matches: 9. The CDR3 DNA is TGCGCCAGCAACCCTCGGGCGGGGGTCTACAATGAGCAGTTCTTC. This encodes CASNPRAGVYNEQFF.

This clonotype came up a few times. As DNA, the CDR3 is TGTGCCAGCTCACCGGTTCCCCCGGGGAATTCACCCCTCCACTTT. Its protein is CASSPVPPGNSPLHF. The V gene is TRBV18, the J gene TRBJ1-6; D is ambiguous. Germline CDR1 and CDR2: KGHSH and LQKENI. Trimming shortened V by 3 bases and J by 7 bases, and 13 bases separated the two germline ends. The CDR3 consists of 15 residues. Using reference TRBV18 and TRBJ1-6 for the parts outside the CDR3, the full variable domain is NAGVMQNPRHLVRRRGQEARLRCSPMKGHSHVYWYRQLPEEGLKFMVYLQKENIIDESGMPKERFSAEFPKEGPSILRIQQVVRGDSAAYFCASSPVPPGNSPLHFGNGTRLTVT.

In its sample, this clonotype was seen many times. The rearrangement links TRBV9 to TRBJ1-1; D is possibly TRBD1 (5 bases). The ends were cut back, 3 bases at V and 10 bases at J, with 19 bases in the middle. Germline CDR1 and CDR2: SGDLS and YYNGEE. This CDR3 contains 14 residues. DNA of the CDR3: TGTGCCAGCAGCGCGGACTTAGTAGGGGTAAGAGCTTTCTTT. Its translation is CASSADLVGVRAFF.

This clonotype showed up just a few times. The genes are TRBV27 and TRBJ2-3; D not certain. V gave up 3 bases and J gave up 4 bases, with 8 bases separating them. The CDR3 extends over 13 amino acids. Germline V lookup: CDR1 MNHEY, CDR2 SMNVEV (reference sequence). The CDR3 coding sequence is TGTGCCAGCAGTTTCCTCTGGGCAGATACGCAGTATTTT. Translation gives CASSFLWADTQYF.

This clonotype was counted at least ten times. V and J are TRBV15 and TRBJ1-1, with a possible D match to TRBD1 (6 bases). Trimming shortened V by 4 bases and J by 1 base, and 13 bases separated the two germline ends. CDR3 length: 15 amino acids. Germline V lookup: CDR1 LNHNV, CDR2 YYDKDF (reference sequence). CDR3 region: CATSTSAGANTEAFF. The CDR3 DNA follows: TGTGCCACCAGCACCAGCGCAGGGGCGAACACTGAAGCTTTCTTT.

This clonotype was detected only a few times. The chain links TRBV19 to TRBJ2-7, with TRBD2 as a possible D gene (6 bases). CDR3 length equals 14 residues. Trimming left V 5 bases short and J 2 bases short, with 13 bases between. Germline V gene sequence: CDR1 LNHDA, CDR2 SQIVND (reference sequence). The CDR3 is CASSRDLWAYEQYF. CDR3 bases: TGTGCCAGTAGTCGGGACTTGTGGGCCTACGAGCAGTACTTC.

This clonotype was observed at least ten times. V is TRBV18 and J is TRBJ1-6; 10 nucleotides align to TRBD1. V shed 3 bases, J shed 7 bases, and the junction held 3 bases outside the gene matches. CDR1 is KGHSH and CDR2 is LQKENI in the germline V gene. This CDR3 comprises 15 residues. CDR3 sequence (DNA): TGTGCCAGCTCACCTGGACAGGGGGGAAATTCACCCCTCCACTTT. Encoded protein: CASSPGQGGNSPLHF.

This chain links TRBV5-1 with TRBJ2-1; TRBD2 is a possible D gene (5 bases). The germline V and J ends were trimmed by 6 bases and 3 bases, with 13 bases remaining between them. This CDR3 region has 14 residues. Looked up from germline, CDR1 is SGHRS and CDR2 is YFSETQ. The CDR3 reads CASKLEAVYNEQFF. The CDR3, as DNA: TGCGCCAGCAAACTAGAAGCCGTCTACAATGAGCAGTTCTTC.

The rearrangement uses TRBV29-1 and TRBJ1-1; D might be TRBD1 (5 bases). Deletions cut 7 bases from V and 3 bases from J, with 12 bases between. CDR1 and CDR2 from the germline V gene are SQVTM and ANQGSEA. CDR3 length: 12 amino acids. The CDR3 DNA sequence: TGCAGCGGTTCCGACAGCGACACTGAAGCTTTCTTT. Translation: CSGSDSDTEAFF.

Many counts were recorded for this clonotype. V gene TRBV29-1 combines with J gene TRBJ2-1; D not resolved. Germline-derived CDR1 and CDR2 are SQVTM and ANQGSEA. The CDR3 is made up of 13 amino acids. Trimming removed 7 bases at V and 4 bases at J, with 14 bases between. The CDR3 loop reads CSALGLAYNEQFF. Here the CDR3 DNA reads TGCAGCGCTCTCGGGTTGGCGTACAATGAGCAGTTCTTC.

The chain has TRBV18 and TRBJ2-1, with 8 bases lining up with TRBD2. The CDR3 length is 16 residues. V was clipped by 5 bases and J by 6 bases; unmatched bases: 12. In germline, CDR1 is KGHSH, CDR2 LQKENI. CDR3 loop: CASSSPPGGGRNEQFF. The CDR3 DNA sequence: TGTGCCAGCTCATCCCCCCCCGGGGGGGGGCGCAATGAGCAGTTCTTC.

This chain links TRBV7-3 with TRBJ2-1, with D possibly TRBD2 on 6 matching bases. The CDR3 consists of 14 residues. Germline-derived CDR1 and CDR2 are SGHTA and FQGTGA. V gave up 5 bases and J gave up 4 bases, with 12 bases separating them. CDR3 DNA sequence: TGTGCCAGCAGCCCCCACGGGACTTACAATGAGCAGTTCTTC. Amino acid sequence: CASSPHGTYNEQFF.

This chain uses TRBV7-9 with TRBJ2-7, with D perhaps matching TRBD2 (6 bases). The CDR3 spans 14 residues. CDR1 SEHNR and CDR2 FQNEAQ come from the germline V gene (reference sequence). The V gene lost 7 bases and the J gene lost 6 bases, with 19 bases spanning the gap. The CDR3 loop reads CASTPIGLASEQYF. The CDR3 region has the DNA TGTGCCAGCACCCCCATCGGGCTAGCGTCCGAGCAGTACTTC.

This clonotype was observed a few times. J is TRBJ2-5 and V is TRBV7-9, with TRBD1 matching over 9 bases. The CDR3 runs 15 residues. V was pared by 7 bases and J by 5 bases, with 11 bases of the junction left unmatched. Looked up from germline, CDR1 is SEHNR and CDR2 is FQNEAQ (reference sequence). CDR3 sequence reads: CASTSPGQGRETQYF. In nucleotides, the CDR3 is TGTGCCAGCACCTCTCCGGGACAGGGACGCGAGACCCAGTACTTC.

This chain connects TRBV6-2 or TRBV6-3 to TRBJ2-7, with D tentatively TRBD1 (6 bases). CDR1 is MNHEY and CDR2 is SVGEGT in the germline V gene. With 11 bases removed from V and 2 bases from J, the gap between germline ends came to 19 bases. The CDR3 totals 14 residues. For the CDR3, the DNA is TGTGCCCCCAGGGGCCGAGGGGAACCCTACGAGCAGTACTTC. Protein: CAPRGRGEPYEQYF.

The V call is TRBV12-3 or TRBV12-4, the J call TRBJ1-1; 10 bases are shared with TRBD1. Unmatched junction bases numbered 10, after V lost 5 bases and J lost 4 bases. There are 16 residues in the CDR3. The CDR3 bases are TGTGCCAGCAGTCTCTCCGGGACAGGGGAGGGCACTGAAGCTTTCTTT. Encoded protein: CASSLSGTGEGTEAFF.

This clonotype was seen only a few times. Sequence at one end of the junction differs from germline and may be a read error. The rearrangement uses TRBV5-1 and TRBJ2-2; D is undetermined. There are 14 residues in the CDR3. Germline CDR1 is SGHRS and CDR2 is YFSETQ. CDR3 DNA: TGCGCCAGCACCTTGTTGCAGAACACCGGGGAGCTGTTTTTT. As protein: CASTLLQNTGELFF.

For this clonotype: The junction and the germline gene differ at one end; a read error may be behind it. CDR3 sequence: CASSTGDRDTVELFF. CDR3 nucleotide sequence: TGCGCCAGCAGCACGGGGGACAGAGACACCGTGGAGCTGTTTTTT. This chain joins TRBV5-1 and TRBJ2-2; possibly TRBD1 for D (7 bases). The CDR3 loop spans 15 amino acids. Germline-derived CDR1 and CDR2 are SGHRS and YFSETQ.

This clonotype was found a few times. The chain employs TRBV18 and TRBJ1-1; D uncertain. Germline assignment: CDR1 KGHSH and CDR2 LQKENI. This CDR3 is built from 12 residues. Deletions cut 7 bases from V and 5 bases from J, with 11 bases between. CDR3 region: CASFTGGTEAFF. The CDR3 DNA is TGTGCCAGCTTCACGGGAGGAACTGAAGCTTTCTTT.

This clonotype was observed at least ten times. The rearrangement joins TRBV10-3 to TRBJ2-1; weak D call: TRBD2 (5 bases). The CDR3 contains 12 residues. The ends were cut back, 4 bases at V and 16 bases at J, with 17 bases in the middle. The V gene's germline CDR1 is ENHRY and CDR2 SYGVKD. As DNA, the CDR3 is TGTGCCATCAGTGGATTGGACGGGGATCATTTCTTC. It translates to CAISGLDGDHFF.

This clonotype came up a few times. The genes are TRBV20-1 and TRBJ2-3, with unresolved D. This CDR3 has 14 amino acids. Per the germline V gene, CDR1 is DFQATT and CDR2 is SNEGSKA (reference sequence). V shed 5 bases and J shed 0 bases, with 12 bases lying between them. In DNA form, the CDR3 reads TGCAGTGCTGTCAGCGACCGGAGCACAGATACGCAGTATTTT. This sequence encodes CSAVSDRSTDTQYF.

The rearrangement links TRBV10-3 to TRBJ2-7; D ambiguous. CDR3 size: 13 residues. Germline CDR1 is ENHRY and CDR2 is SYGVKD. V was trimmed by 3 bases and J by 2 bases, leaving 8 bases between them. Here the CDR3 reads CAISDMPPYEQYF. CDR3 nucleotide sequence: TGTGCCATCAGTGATATGCCTCCCTACGAGCAGTACTTC.

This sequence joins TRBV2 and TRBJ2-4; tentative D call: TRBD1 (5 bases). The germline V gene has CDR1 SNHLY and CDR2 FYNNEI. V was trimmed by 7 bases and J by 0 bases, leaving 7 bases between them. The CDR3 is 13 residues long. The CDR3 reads CASTGLAKNIQYF. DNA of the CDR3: TGTGCCAGCACAGGGCTAGCCAAAAACATTCAGTACTTC.